This T cell receptor beta chain derives from a study of blood T cells in healthy people across ages (dated by TCRdb to about 2015). About the full investigation: In model experiments, roughly one uniquely barcoded TCR beta cDNA molecule per two T cells was captured by template switching. The study analyzed two additional independent replicas of 1 million unique cDNA reads from the same blood draw for two donors, one aged 18 to 29 and one aged 80 or older. To track age-related changes in TCR beta repertoire diversity, the study relied on deep sequencing normalized with unique cDNA molecular identifiers. Donors of different ages were randomly distributed across sequencing lanes to avoid experimental bias. The donors were divided into four age groups: young (average approximately 15 years), middle-aged (about 39), aged (about 62) and long-lived (roughly 88). The full study reports these points: Observed TCR beta diversity correlated strongly with the percentage of naive T cells measured by flow cytometry. As age increased, observed TCR beta diversity per million T cells dropped in a roughly linear way, and a significant reduction was already evident by age roughly 40. Estimates of total diversity based on one million sequenced T cells were considered lower bounds and underestimates. Because profiling used bulk unsorted PBMCs, naive and antigen-experienced compartments could not be compared conclusively. Donor CMV infection status was unknown, potentially confounding age-related changes in expanded clonotypes. Compared with the aged group, the long-lived group had more naive CD4+ T cells, fewer expanded clones and increased TCR diversity, a pattern suggesting age selection.

Libraries came from 5' RACE. Sequencing was carried out with an Illumina HiSeq 2500. A second PCR of 7 to 11 cycles was performed with a sample-barcoded 5' primer and a J-beta primer mix. Each TCR beta cDNA molecule received a unique molecular identifier from a template-switch 5' adaptor carrying 12 random nucleotides. Each sample yielded at least 3 million CDR3-containing paired-end reads. First-strand cDNA was synthesized from all RNA with the Mint cDNA synthesis kit, primed by a TRBC-specific oligonucleotide. Following uracil-DNA glycosylase treatment, a first 18-cycle PCR with universal primers M1SS and BC2_uni_R was performed on all cDNA. In the paper's pipeline: Each sample was normalized by randomly selecting 1 million high-quality reads, each carrying a distinct molecular identifier. Instead of being binned into consensus sequences, reads that shared molecular identifiers were thrown out. CDR3 identification, clonotype clustering and error correction used MiTCR with a Q25 quality threshold and the strictest error-elimination algorithm. A nonparametric unseen species model with Euler transformation was used to estimate a lower bound on total TCR beta diversity. The public reads were quality trimmed at Q25 with fastp and then assembled into clones with MiXCR by TCRdb, keeping productive beta chains. Rows matching on CDR3 protein sequence are summarized as one entry with the most common DNA and genes. It is TCRdb's table, rather than the study itself, that gives the V and J calls and clone size. Recorded for this sample are some 710,000 distinct CDR3 sequences; about 20% of them occurred a single time. Together, the top ten hold under 25% of the sample.

Systemically healthy Caucasian individuals from Russia, 39 in total and aged roughly 6 to 90 years, were included as donors. About 10 milliliters of peripheral blood were collected from each donor into EDTA-treated Vacutainer tubes. Ficoll-Paque density-gradient centrifugation was used to isolate PBMCs, with at least 6.5 million per sample. Trizol reagent was used to extract total RNA from PBMCs, with at least 5 micrograms per sample. The percentages of naive CD45RAhigh/CD27high T cells were determined by flow cytometry on a PBMC aliquot from every donor. Concerning this clonotype itself: Its antigen is still unknown. There are no base qualities to consult, and no much larger clone falls within one base.

The source of this sequence is a man aged 65 to 79 in good health. Sequencing used blood.

The sequenced DNA: TGTGCCAGCAGCACAACCGACGAGCAGTACTTC. Its coded protein is CASSTTDEQYF. This sequence uses TRBV7-2 and TRBJ2-7; the D segment cannot be called with confidence. The CDR3 sequence holds 11 residues, the cysteine and phenylalanine included. Only the CDR3 portion is preserved as DNA: 33 bases, with reading frame beginning at the first base. V gives up 5 bases and J gives up 5 bases, and the segment between their germline ends measures 7 bases. In the germline V gene, CDR1 corresponds to SGHTA and CDR2 to FQGNSA.